The next 29 T cell receptor beta chains were all read from a single sample in a study of technical replicates of blood from a few donors. Assay used: immunoSEQ multiplex PCR; TCRdb lists only in-frame clones, some missing. Among 75,000 to 100,000 clones, around 94% were seen once, and the ten largest hold about 0.25%. The sequenced material came from T cells isolated from PBMCs. These receptors all come from a human donor in good health.

CDR3 protein: CASSLGAGSYEQYF. For the CDR3, the DNA is TGTGCCAGCAGTTTGGGGGCAGGGTCCTACGAGCAGTACTTC. The chain recombines TRBV28 with TRBJ2-7; D is possibly TRBD1 (6 bases). Germline CDR1 is MDHEN and CDR2 is SYDVKM. V dropped 3 bases and J dropped 1 base, with 10 bases sitting between them. The CDR3 is 14 residues long.

The chain couples TRBV2 to TRBJ1-5; D is possibly TRBD1 (5 bases). Germline CDR1 is SNHLY and CDR2 is FYNNEI. With 0 bases removed from V and 6 bases from J, the gap between germline ends came to 12 bases. The CDR3 consists of 15 residues. Here the CDR3 DNA reads TGTGCCAGCAGTGAAGCGGTTGGGGGAGGTCAGCCCCAGCATTTT. It translates to CASSEAVGGGQPQHF.

The chain couples TRBV7-9 to TRBJ2-1; 7 nucleotides line up with TRBD1. Germline CDR1 is SEHNR and CDR2 is FQNEAQ (reference sequence). V was pared by 8 bases and J by 8 bases, with 12 bases of the junction left unmatched. CDR3 length equals 14 residues. The CDR3 sequence: CASAPGGVVYEQFF. The CDR3 region has the DNA TGTGCCAGCGCGCCAGGGGGAGTCGTCTATGAGCAGTTCTTC.

CDR3 nucleotides: TGTGCCAGCAGCCAAAAAGCCCGGGGTGGAAACACCATATATTTT. As protein: CASSQKARGGNTIYF. The chain uses TRBV4-2 and TRBJ1-3; D unclear. V lost 2 bases, J lost 3 bases, and 11 bases lay in between. Germline CDR1 and CDR2: LGHNA and YNFKEQ. The CDR3 is 15 amino acids.

V is TRBV5-1 and J is TRBJ2-5; D is unclear. CDR1 and CDR2 (germline): SGHRS, YFSETQ. The length of the CDR3 is 12 residues. Trimming took 4 bases from V and 1 from J, leaving 5 bases between them. The CDR3 nucleotides are TGCGCCAGCAGCGCCGGCCAAGAGACCCAGTACTTC. This encodes CASSAGQETQYF.

V usage is TRBV12-5 and J usage is TRBJ2-2; 8 bases are shared with TRBD2. The CDR3 covers 17 residues. Looked up from germline, CDR1 is LGHNT and CDR2 is FRNRAP. V was pared by 0 bases and J by 5 bases, with 8 bases of the junction left unmatched. The CDR3 bases are TGTGCTAGTGGTTTGGTAACTCTAGCGGGTAATACCGGGGAGCTGTTTTTT. The encoded protein is CASGLVTLAGNTGELFF.

The chain combines TRBV5-4 with TRBJ2-1; the match to TRBD1 covers 8 bases. CDR1 is SGHNT and CDR2 is YYREEE in the germline V gene (reference sequence). Trimming took 8 bases from V and 4 from J; bases not matched to a gene: 5. The CDR3 spans 13 residues. The DNA of the CDR3 is TGTGCCAGTGACAGGGGAAGGTACAATGAGCAGTTCTTC. Its translation: CASDRGRYNEQFF. Supplemented by reference TRBV5-4 and TRBJ2-1, the full variable domain reads ETGVTQSPTHLIKTRGQQVTLRCSSQSGHNTVSWYQQALGQGPQFIFQYYREEENGRGNFPPRFSGLQFPNYSSELNVNALELDDSALYLCASDRGRYNEQFFGPGTRLTVL.

The chain joins TRBV4-1 to TRBJ1-1; D is ambiguous. CDR3 length equals 13 residues. Germline V gene data show CDR1 as MGHRA and CDR2 as YSYEKL. The ends were cut back, 0 bases at V and 4 bases at J, with 6 bases in the middle. In DNA form, the CDR3 reads TGCGCCAGCAGCCAAGATATACTCACTGAAGCTTTCTTT. Its translation is CASSQDILTEAFF.

The rearrangement uses TRBV28 and TRBJ2-2; possibly TRBD1 for D (5 bases). V was clipped by 6 bases and J by 4 bases, with 15 bases between them. There are 15 residues in the CDR3. Germline CDR1 reads MDHEN; CDR2 reads SYDVKM. The CDR3 DNA reads TGTGCCAGCAGCCCCCCCCAGGGCGTCACCGGGGAGCTGTTTTTT. As protein: CASSPPQGVTGELFF.

The chain combines TRBV6-5 with TRBJ2-7; 9 positions agree with TRBD1. The CDR3 covers 15 residues. Germline assignment: CDR1 MNHEY and CDR2 SVGAGI. V lost 4 bases, J lost 5 bases, and 9 bases stayed unmatched. DNA of the CDR3: TGTGCCAGCAGTTTAACAGGGGGCATTACGGACGAGCAGTACTTC. Amino acids: CASSLTGGITDEQYF.

The chain carries TRBV11-3 and TRBJ2-7; 7 nucleotides align to TRBD1. The CDR3 consists of 15 residues. Looked up from germline, CDR1 is SGHNT and CDR2 is YENEEA. V lost 2 bases to trimming and J lost 0 bases; unmatched junction nucleotides: 4. CDR3 region: CASSLPGQSSYEQYF. CDR3 sequence (DNA): TGTGCCAGCAGCTTACCGGGACAGAGCTCCTACGAGCAGTACTTC.

CDR3 protein: CASSSRTSGRAVNTGELFF. In DNA form, the CDR3 reads TGCGCCAGCAGCTCCCGGACTAGCGGGAGGGCCGTAAACACCGGGGAGCTGTTTTTT. V gene TRBV5-1 combines with J gene TRBJ2-2; 15 nucleotides line up with TRBD2. The V segment lost 3 bases and the J segment 2 bases; nucleotides outside the gene matches: 8. The CDR3 sequence is 19 residues long. CDR1 is SGHRS and CDR2 is YFSETQ in the germline V gene. Variable domain in full (rest from reference TRBV5-1 and TRBJ2-2): KAGVTQTPRYLIKTRGQQVTLSCSPISGHRSVSWYQQTPGQGLQFLFEYFSETQRNKGNFPGRFSGRQFSNSRSEMNVSTLELGDSALYLCASSSRTSGRAVNTGELFFGEGSRLTVL.

The genes are TRBV10-3 and TRBJ1-4; no reliable D call. The V end was cut by 11 bases, the J end by 3 bases, with 10 bases between. Germline V gives CDR1 ENHRY, CDR2 SYGVKD. The CDR3 loop spans 12 amino acids. DNA for the CDR3: TGTGCCGCCGGTTTACCTAATGAAAAACTGTTTTTT. Protein product: CAAGLPNEKLFF.

The chain uses TRBV6-5 and TRBJ2-6; no reliable D call. Germline V gives CDR1 MNHEY, CDR2 SVGAGI. The length of the CDR3 is 12 residues. V was cut by 7 bases and J by 3 bases, with 4 bases left in between. The CDR3 spells CASKHGANVLTF. The CDR3 DNA reads as TGTGCCAGCAAACATGGGGCCAACGTCCTGACTTTC.

V gene TRBV27 combines with J gene TRBJ1-4; D is uncertain. Trimming stripped 3 bases from V and 5 bases from J, with 19 bases between. This CDR3 region has 17 residues. Germline V lookup: CDR1 MNHEY, CDR2 SMNVEV (reference sequence). The CDR3 DNA is TGTGCCAGCAGTTTGTTTAGCAGATCCCGACTCAATGAAAAACTGTTTTTT. Its protein is CASSLFSRSRLNEKLFF.

V usage is TRBV2 and J usage is TRBJ2-1; 8 nucleotides line up with TRBD1. In germline, CDR1 is SNHLY, CDR2 FYNNEI. CDR3 length: 14 amino acids. The ends lost 7 bases at V and 6 bases at J; junction bases unmatched: 8. The CDR3 sequence: CASNDRGGSNEQFF. The CDR3 nucleotides read TGTGCCAGCAACGACAGGGGAGGTAGCAATGAGCAGTTCTTC.

This chain uses TRBV4-1 with TRBJ2-5; the D gene is possibly TRBD2 (5 bases). Germline V CDR1 and CDR2: MGHRA, YSYEKL. The CDR3 covers 14 residues. V lost 1 base, J lost 2 bases, and 8 bases lay in between. CDR3 DNA: TGCGCCAGCAGCCAAGTCACGGGGCAAGAGACCCAGTACTTC. Translating it yields CASSQVTGQETQYF.

The chain is built from TRBV4-1 and TRBJ2-1; maybe TRBD1 (6 bases). The germline V gene has CDR1 MGHRA and CDR2 YSYEKL. The CDR3 has 14 residues. The ends were cut back, 2 bases at V and 1 base at J, with 6 bases in the middle. CDR3 in DNA: TGCGCCAGCAGCCAACAGGGGTCCTACAATGAGCAGTTCTTC. Amino acids: CASSQQGSYNEQFF.

This sequence joins TRBV12-5 and TRBJ2-7; 7 bases align to TRBD2. V was clipped by 1 base and J by 5 bases; unmatched bases: 2. Germline V gene lookup returns CDR1 LGHNT and CDR2 FRNRAP. The CDR3 covers 13 residues. CDR3 region: CASGLAGRDEQYF. The CDR3 region has the DNA TGTGCTAGTGGTTTGGCAGGGAGGGACGAGCAGTACTTC.

The rearrangement links TRBV5-1 to TRBJ2-1; no clear D. The CDR3 is 15 amino acids. V was cut by 1 base and J by 0 bases, with 8 bases left in between. Germline lookup yields CDR1 SGHRS and CDR2 YFSETQ. The CDR3 is CASSLPSSSYNEQFF. In nucleotides, the CDR3 is TGCGCCAGCAGCTTGCCATCGAGCTCCTACAATGAGCAGTTCTTC. The variable domain in full, completed from reference TRBV5-1 and TRBJ2-1, reads KAGVTQTPRYLIKTRGQQVTLSCSPISGHRSVSWYQQTPGQGLQFLFEYFSETQRNKGNFPGRFSGRQFSNSRSEMNVSTLELGDSALYLCASSLPSSSYNEQFFGPGTRLTVL.

The chain uses TRBV28 and TRBJ2-7; D is possibly TRBD1 (6 bases). Trimming removed 8 bases from V and 1 base from J, with 18 bases in between. The CDR3 covers 15 residues. The V gene's germline CDR1 is MDHEN and CDR2 SYDVKM. The CDR3 nucleotides are TGTGCCAGCTTGACAGGCCGCTACCTATCCTACGAGCAGTACTTC. This gives the protein CASLTGRYLSYEQYF.

This clone was found once. V and J are TRBV19 and TRBJ2-5; 8 bases map to TRBD2. Looked up from germline, CDR1 is LNHDA and CDR2 is SQIVND (reference sequence). This CDR3 has 15 amino acids. V gave up 5 bases and J gave up 0 bases; unmatched junction bases: 5. Here the CDR3 reads CASSVSGKNQETQYF. CDR3 bases: TGTGCCAGTAGTGTTAGCGGGAAGAACCAAGAGACCCAGTACTTC. The full variable domain, completed using reference TRBV19 and TRBJ2-5, is DGGITQSPKYLFRKEGQNVTLSCEQNLNHDAMYWYRQDPGQGLRLIYYSQIVNDFQKGDIAEGYSVSREKKESFPLTVTSAQKNPTAFYLCASSVSGKNQETQYFGPGTRLLVL.

The chain couples TRBV18 to TRBJ1-1; D is perhaps TRBD1 (6 bases). The CDR3 length is 15 residues. Trimming shortened V by 3 bases and J by 1 base, and 12 bases separated the two germline ends. Germline V gene sequence: CDR1 KGHSH, CDR2 LQKENI. CDR3 nucleotide sequence: TGTGCCAGCTCACCTTCAGGGGCCGGGAACACTGAAGCTTTCTTT. This sequence encodes CASSPSGAGNTEAFF.

This clone has a handful of counts. The CDR3 DNA is TGTGCCAGCAGTGAAGCTGAGATCCTTAATCAGCCCCAGCATTTT. Protein sequence: CASSEAEILNQPQHF. The V call is TRBV6-1, the J call TRBJ1-5; no clear D gene. The germline V gene encodes CDR1 MNHNS and CDR2 SASEGT. V was trimmed by 0 bases and J by 4 bases, leaving 10 bases between them. The CDR3 loop spans 15 amino acids.

This chain uses TRBV14 with TRBJ1-2, with 9 bases matching TRBD1. With 6 bases clipped from V and 6 bases from J, the junction kept 14 bases outside the gene matches. This CDR3 is 16 amino acids long. Germline assignment: CDR1 SGHDN and CDR2 FVKESK. In DNA, the CDR3 is TGTGCCAGCAGACTTTCCGGGACAGGGCTCCGGGATGGCTACACCTTC. Translated, it gives CASRLSGTGLRDGYTF.

The V and J genes are TRBV6-4 and TRBJ2-3, with D hard to call. CDR1 MRHNA and CDR2 SNTAGT come from the germline V gene. V lost 3 bases, J lost 0 bases, and 7 bases lay in between. The CDR3 contains 14 residues. CDR3 in amino acids: CASSERQSTDTQYF. The DNA of the CDR3 is TGTGCCAGCAGTGAACGTCAGAGCACAGATACGCAGTATTTT.

The rearrangement links TRBV5-4 to TRBJ2-1; 7 nucleotides agree with TRBD1. This CDR3 spans 14 amino acids. V trimming: 0 bases; J trimming: 7 bases; junction bases outside the gene matches: 4. Germline lookup yields CDR1 SGHNT and CDR2 YYREEE (reference sequence). In DNA form, the CDR3 reads TGTGCCAGCAGCTTGGGGACAGGTAGAAATGAGCAGTTCTTC. The encoded protein is CASSLGTGRNEQFF. Full variable domain (outside the CDR3, taken from reference TRBV5-4 and TRBJ2-1): ETGVTQSPTHLIKTRGQQVTLRCSSQSGHNTVSWYQQALGQGPQFIFQYYREEENGRGNFPPRFSGLQFPNYSSELNVNALELDDSALYLCASSLGTGRNEQFFGPGTRLTVL.

This clone was seen just once. V usage is TRBV7-9 and J usage is TRBJ2-5; D call uncertain. This CDR3 spans 13 amino acids. V gave up 3 bases and J gave up 7 bases, with 12 bases separating them. CDR1 and CDR2 from the germline V gene are SEHNR and FQNEAQ (reference sequence). The CDR3, as DNA: TGTGCCAGCAGCTTGATCACGACGGGGACCCAGTACTTC. Amino acid sequence: CASSLITTGTQYF.

The V call is TRBV19, the J call TRBJ2-5, with TRBD2 identical over 8 bases. The V gene end was trimmed by 4 bases and the J gene end by 5 bases; junction bases not matched to a gene: 9. Germline V gene lookup returns CDR1 LNHDA and CDR2 SQIVND (reference sequence). CDR3 length: 15 amino acids. The CDR3 is CASSTKLAEWETQYF. CDR3 bases: TGTGCCAGTAGTACCAAACTAGCGGAGTGGGAGACCCAGTACTTC. Using reference TRBV19 and TRBJ2-5 for the parts outside the CDR3, the full variable domain is DGGITQSPKYLFRKEGQNVTLSCEQNLNHDAMYWYRQDPGQGLRLIYYSQIVNDFQKGDIAEGYSVSREKKESFPLTVTSAQKNPTAFYLCASSTKLAEWETQYFGPGTRLLVL.